One and the same sample provided the 4 T cell receptor beta chains below, sequenced in a study of CD8 T cells in Susac syndrome. The RNA, roughly 0.45 to 1 ug, was put through reverse transcription using random hexamers. Via MiXCR, TCRdb re-called the immunoSEQ multiplex PCR reads, giving one row per CDR3 protein. This table holds about 190,000 distinct CDR3 sequences, approximately 94% found once. Sequences were obtained from CD4+ T cells from PBMCs. All receptors derive from a human donor in good health.

J is TRBJ2-3 and V is TRBV28; 15 nucleotides agree with TRBD2. Losses at the gene ends were 3 bases for V and 5 bases for J; bases not matched to a gene: 6. Germline loops: CDR1 MDHEN, CDR2 SYDVKM. This CDR3 is 17 amino acids long. Here the CDR3 reads CASSFHGLAGGGDTQYF. As DNA, the CDR3 is TGTGCCAGCAGTTTCCACGGACTAGCGGGGGGGGGAGATACGCAGTATTTT.

This clonotype came up once. The chain employs TRBV24-1 and TRBJ2-3, with D perhaps TRBD2 (5 bases). Germline-derived CDR1 and CDR2 are KGHDR and SFDVKD. This CDR3 region has 13 residues. V lost 4 bases and J 5 bases, leaving 9 bases between the germline ends. This CDR3 is CATSDSGIDTQYF. The CDR3 region has the DNA TGTGCCACCAGTGACTCGGGGATAGATACGCAGTATTTT.

The chain links TRBV7-2 to TRBJ2-5; no clear D. The CDR3 runs to 12 residues. Looked up from germline, CDR1 is SGHTA and CDR2 is FQGNSA. Trimming took off 1 base at V and 6 bases at J, with 6 bases between the two ends. The DNA of the CDR3 is TGTGCCAGCAGCTTAGACATCCAGACCCAGTACTTC. Protein product: CASSLDIQTQYF.

This chain joins TRBV3-1 and TRBJ2-3; 11 bases map to TRBD2. V lost 6 bases, J lost 0 bases, and 14 bases stayed unmatched. The CDR3 is 19 amino acids. Germline CDR1 LGHDT, CDR2 YNNKEL (reference sequence). CDR3 coding DNA: TGTGCCAGCAGGCATTCCGGGACTAGCGGATCGGCTAGCACAGATACGCAGTATTTT. Translated, it gives CASRHSGTSGSASTDTQYF.